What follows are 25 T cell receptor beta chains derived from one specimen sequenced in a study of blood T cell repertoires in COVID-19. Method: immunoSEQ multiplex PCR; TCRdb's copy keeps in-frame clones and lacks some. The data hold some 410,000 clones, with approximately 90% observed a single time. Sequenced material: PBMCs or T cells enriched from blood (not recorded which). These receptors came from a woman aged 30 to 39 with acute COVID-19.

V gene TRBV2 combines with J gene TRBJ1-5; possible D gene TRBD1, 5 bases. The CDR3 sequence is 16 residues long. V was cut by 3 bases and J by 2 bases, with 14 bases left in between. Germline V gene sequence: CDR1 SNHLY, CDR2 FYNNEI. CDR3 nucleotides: TGTGCCAGCAGTGAGGTCGTACAGGACCGCAATCAGCCCCAGCATTTT. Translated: CASSEVVQDRNQPQHF.

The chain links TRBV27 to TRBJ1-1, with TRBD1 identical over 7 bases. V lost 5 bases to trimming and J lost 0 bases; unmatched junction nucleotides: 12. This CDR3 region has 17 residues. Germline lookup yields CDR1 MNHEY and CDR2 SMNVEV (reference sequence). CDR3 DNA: TGTGCCAGCAGTCGGGCAGGGGGGCCCCCGGTGAACACTGAAGCTTTCTTT. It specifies CASSRAGGPPVNTEAFF.

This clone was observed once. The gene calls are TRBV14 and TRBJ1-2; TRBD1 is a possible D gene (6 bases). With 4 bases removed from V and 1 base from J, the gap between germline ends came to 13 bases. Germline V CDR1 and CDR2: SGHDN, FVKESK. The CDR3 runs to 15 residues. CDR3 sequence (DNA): TGTGCCAGCAGCCTGGTGGGGGCGGGTAACTATGGCTACACCTTC. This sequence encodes CASSLVGAGNYGYTF.

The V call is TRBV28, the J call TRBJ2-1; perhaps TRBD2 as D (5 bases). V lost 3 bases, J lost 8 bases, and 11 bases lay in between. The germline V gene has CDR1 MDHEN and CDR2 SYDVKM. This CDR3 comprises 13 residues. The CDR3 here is CASSFGDLDEQFF. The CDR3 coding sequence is TGTGCCAGCAGTTTCGGGGATTTGGATGAGCAGTTCTTC.

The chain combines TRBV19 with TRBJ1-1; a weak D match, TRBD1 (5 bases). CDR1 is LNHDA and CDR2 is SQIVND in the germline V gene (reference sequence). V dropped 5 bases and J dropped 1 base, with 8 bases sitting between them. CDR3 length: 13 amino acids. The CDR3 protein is CASSLGQNTEAFF. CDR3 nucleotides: TGTGCCAGTAGTTTAGGACAGAACACTGAAGCTTTCTTT.

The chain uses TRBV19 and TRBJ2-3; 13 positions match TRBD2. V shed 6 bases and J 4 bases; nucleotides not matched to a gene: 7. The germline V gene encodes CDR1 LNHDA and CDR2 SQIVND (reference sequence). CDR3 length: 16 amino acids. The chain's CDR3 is CASSTSGGARPDTQYF. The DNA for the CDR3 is TGTGCCAGTAGCACTAGCGGGGGGGCCCGACCAGATACGCAGTATTTT.

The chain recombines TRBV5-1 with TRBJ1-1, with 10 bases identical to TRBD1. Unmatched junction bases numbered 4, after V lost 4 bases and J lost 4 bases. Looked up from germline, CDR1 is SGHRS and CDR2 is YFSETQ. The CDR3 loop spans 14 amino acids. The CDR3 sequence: CASSGGQGSTEAFF. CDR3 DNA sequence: TGCGCCAGCAGCGGGGGACAGGGGTCCACTGAAGCTTTCTTT.

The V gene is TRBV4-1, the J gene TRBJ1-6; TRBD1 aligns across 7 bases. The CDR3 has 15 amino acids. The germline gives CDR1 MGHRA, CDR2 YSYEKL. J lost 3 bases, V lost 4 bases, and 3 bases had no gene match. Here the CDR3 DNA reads TGCGCCAGCAGCCCCCGGGACAGCTATAATTCACCCCTCCACTTT. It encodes CASSPRDSYNSPLHF.

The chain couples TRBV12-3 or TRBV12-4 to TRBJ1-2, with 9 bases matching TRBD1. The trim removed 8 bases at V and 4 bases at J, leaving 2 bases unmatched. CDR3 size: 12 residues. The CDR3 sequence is CASGDRAYGYTF. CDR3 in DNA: TGTGCCAGCGGGGACAGGGCCTATGGCTACACCTTC.

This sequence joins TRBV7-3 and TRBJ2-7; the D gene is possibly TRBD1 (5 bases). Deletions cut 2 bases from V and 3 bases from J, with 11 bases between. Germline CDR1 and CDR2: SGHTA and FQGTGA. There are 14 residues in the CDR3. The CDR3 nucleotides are TGTGCCAGCAGCTTACGAGGTCAGGGCTACGAGCAGTACTTC. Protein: CASSLRGQGYEQYF.

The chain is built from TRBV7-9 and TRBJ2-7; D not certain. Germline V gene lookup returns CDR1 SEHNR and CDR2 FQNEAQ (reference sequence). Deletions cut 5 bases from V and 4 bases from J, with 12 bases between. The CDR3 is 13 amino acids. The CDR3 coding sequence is TGTGCCAGCAGCCGCGCGAGCTTGTACGAGCAGTACTTC. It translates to CASSRASLYEQYF.

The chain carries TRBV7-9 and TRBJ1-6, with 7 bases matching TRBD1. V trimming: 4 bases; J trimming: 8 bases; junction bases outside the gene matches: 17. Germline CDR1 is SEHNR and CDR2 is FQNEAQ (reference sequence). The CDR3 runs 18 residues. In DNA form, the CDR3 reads TGTGCCAGCAGCTCCCAAAGGCCTAGTCGGGACAGCTATTCACCCCTCCACTTT. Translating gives CASSSQRPSRDSYSPLHF.

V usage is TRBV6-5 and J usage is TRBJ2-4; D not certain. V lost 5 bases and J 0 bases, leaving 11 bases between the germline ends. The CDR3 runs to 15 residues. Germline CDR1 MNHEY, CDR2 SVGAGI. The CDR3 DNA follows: TGTGCCAGCAGTCCTATGCCCGCAGCCAAAAACATTCAGTACTTC. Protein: CASSPMPAAKNIQYF.

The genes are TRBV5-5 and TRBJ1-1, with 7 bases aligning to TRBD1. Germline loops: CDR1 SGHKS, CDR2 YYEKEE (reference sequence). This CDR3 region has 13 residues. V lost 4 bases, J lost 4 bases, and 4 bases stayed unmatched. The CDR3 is CASSLTGITEAFF. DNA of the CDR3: TGTGCCAGCAGCCTGACAGGGATCACTGAAGCTTTCTTT. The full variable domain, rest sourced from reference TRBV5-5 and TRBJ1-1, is DAGVTQSPTHLIKTRGQQVTLRCSPISGHKSVSWYQQVLGQGPQFIFQYYEKEERGRGNFPDRFSARQFPNYSSELNVNALLLGDSALYLCASSLTGITEAFFGQGTRLTVV.

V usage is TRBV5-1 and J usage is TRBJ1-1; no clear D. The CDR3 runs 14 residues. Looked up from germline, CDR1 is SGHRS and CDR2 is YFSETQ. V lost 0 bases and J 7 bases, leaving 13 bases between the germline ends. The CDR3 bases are TGCGCCAGCAGCTTGGCCTCTGGTCCAGGTGAAGCTTTCTTT. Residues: CASSLASGPGEAFF.

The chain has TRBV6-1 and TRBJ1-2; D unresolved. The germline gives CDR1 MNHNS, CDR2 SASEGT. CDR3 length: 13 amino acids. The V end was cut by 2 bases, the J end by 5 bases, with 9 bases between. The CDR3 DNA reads TGTGCCAGCAGTGAACGTTCTTTTTATGGCTACACCTTC. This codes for CASSERSFYGYTF.

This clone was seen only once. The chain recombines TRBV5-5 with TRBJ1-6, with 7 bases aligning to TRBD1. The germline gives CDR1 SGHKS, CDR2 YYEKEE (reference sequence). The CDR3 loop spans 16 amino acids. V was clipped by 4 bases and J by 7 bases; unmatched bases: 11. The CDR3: CASSKSATGENSPLHF. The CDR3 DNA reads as TGTGCCAGCAGCAAATCGGCAACAGGGGAAAATTCACCCCTCCACTTT.

CDR3: CASSVAVQGLDGYTF. CDR3 DNA: TGTGCCAGCAGCGTAGCTGTACAGGGTTTGGATGGCTACACCTTC. The chain couples TRBV9 to TRBJ1-2; D perhaps matches TRBD1 (6 bases). Trimming shortened V by 0 bases and J by 6 bases, and 15 bases separated the two germline ends. Germline V gene data show CDR1 as SGDLS and CDR2 as YYNGEE. This CDR3 is built from 15 residues.

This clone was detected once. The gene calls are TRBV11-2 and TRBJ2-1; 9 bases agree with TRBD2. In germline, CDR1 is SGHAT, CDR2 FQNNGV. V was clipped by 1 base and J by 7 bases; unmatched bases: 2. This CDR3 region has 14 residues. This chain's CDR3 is CASSLVLAGNEQFF. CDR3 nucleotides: TGTGCCAGCAGCTTAGTTCTAGCGGGGAATGAGCAGTTCTTC.

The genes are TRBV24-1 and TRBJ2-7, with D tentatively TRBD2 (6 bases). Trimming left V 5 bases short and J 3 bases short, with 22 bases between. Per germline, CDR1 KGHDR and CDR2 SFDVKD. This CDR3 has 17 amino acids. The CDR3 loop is CATSVPSIGTGIYEQYF. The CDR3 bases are TGTGCCACCAGTGTCCCATCAATCGGGACTGGGATCTACGAGCAGTACTTC.

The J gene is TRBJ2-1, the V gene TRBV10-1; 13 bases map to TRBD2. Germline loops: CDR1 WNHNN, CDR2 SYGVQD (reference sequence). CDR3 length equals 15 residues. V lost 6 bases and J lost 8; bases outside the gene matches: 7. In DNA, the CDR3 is TGCGCCAGCAGCGCCACTAGCGGGGGGGGCGATGAGCAGTTCTTC. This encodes CASSATSGGGDEQFF.

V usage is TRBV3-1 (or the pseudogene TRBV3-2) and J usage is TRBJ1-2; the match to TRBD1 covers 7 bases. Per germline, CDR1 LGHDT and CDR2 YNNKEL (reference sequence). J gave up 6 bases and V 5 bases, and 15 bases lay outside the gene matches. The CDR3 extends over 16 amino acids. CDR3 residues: CASSYYGATGSDGYTF. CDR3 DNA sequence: TGTGCCAGCAGCTATTACGGAGCGACAGGGTCGGATGGCTACACCTTC.

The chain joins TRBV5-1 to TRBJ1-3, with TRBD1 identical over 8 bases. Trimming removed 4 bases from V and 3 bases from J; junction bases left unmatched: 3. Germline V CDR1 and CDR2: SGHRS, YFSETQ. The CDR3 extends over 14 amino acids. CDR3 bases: TGCGCCAGCAGCGCGGACAGGGTTGGAAACACCATATATTTT. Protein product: CASSADRVGNTIYF.

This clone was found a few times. The CDR3 sequence is CASSLGQFIDTYEQYF. The DNA of the CDR3 is TGTGCCAGCAGCTTGGGACAGTTCATCGACACCTACGAGCAGTACTTC. This chain uses TRBV5-6 with TRBJ2-7, with D possibly being TRBD1 (5 bases). The CDR3 runs to 16 residues. Trimming removed 0 bases from V and 2 bases from J, with 15 bases in between. Germline V gives CDR1 SGHDT, CDR2 YYEEEE.

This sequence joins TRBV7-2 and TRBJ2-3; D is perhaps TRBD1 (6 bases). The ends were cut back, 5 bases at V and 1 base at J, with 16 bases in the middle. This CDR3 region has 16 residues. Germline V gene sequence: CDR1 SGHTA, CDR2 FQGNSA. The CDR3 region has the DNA TGTGCCAGCAGCCCCTCAGGGGTGGTGGGCACAGATACGCAGTATTTT. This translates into CASSPSGVVGTDTQYF.